Shown below are 13 T cell receptor beta chains from a single sample sequenced in a study of neurological immune-mediated disorders. TCRdb processed the 5' RACE reads anew with MiXCR; each CDR3 protein has one entry. Found here are 15,000 or so distinct CDR3 sequences, around 13% of them singletons; the top ten hold less than 50%. The specimen was CD8+ T cells from blood. The source of these receptors is a female donor with HTLV-1-associated myelopathy (HAM/TSP).

Comment on this clonotype: No DNA is shown, since the ends of the CDR3 on it are uncertain; the CDR3 is the one TCRdb lists. The chain links TRBV5-1 to TRBJ1-3; the listed D gene, TRBD1, was not tested against the DNA. Germline lookup yields CDR1 SGHRS and CDR2 YFSETQ. From its first to its last residue, the CDR3 has 21 amino acids. CDR3: CASSFYICSAKRTGSGNTIYF.

V and J are TRBV28 and TRBJ2-3; 8 bases align to TRBD2. The germline gives CDR1 MDHEN, CDR2 SYDVKM. CDR3 length: 15 residues. V was pared by 5 bases and J by 3 bases, with 7 bases of the junction left unmatched. As DNA, the CDR3 is TGTGCCAGCAGTCTAGCGGGCAGTGGGACAGATACGCAGTATTTT. Protein: CASSLAGSGTDTQYF.

In this sample, this clonotype turned up many times. The chain carries TRBV27 and TRBJ2-7, with 8 bases aligning to TRBD2. CDR3 length: 15 residues. J gave up 6 bases and V 2 bases, and 9 bases lay outside the gene matches. Germline V gene lookup returns CDR1 MNHEY and CDR2 SMNVEV (reference sequence). CDR3 region: CASSLVGAGGGEQYF. The CDR3 coding sequence is TGTGCCAGCAGTTTAGTGGGTGCGGGAGGCGGCGAGCAGTACTTC.

This clonotype was observed many times. This sequence joins TRBV4-1 and TRBJ2-4; no definite D call. CDR3 length: 16 residues. CDR1 is MGHRA and CDR2 is YSYEKL in the germline V gene. The ends were cut back, 0 bases at V and 1 base at J, with 10 bases in the middle. CDR3 amino acids: CASSQEDWAAKNIQYF. The CDR3 DNA follows: TGCGCCAGCAGCCAAGAAGATTGGGCGGCCAAAAACATTCAGTACTTC.

This clonotype was picked up many times. This chain joins TRBV4-3 and TRBJ1-5; D is uncertain. V was clipped by 0 bases and J by 0 bases, with 6 bases between them. The CDR3 is made up of 15 amino acids. Germline assignment: CDR1 LGHNA and CDR2 YSLEER. The chain's CDR3 is CASSQDVGSNQPQHF. The CDR3 DNA sequence: TGCGCCAGCAGCCAAGATGTGGGTAGCAATCAGCCCCAGCATTTT.

This clonotype has at least ten counts. The chain joins TRBV5-1 to TRBJ2-7; 7 bases are shared with TRBD1. This CDR3 has 15 residues. V lost 4 bases, J lost 3 bases, and 10 bases stayed unmatched. The germline gives CDR1 SGHRS, CDR2 YFSETQ. The CDR3 protein is CASSRDSPAIYEQYF. The CDR3 DNA reads as TGCGCCAGCAGCAGGGACAGCCCGGCGATCTACGAGCAGTACTTC.

This clonotype has at least ten counts. The chain recombines TRBV25-1 with TRBJ2-6, with D perhaps matching TRBD1 or TRBD2 (5 bases each). Germline V lookup: CDR1 MGHDK, CDR2 SYGVNS. Trimming removed 4 bases from V and 2 bases from J, with 6 bases in between. The CDR3 runs 14 residues. CDR3 region: CASSGGAGANVLTF. CDR3 bases: TGTGCCAGCAGTGGAGGGGCTGGGGCCAACGTCCTGACTTTC. The variable domain in full, completed from reference TRBV25-1 and TRBJ2-6, reads EADIYQTPRYLVIGTGKKITLECSQTMGHDKMYWYQQDPGMELHLIHYSYGVNSTEKGDLSSESTVSRIRTEHFPLTLESARPSHTSQYLCASSGGAGANVLTFGAGSRLTVL.

This clonotype was recorded many times. This chain uses TRBV5-1 with TRBJ2-1, with D perhaps given as TRBD1 or TRBD2 (6 bases each). This CDR3 region has 15 residues. V gave up 0 bases and J gave up 4 bases, with 11 bases separating them. The germline V gene encodes CDR1 SGHRS and CDR2 YFSETQ. CDR3 sequence reads: CASSLVGGPYNEQFF. The CDR3 DNA reads TGCGCCAGCAGCTTGGTTGGGGGGCCATACAATGAGCAGTTCTTC. Full variable domain (missing parts from reference TRBV5-1 and TRBJ2-1): KAGVTQTPRYLIKTRGQQVTLSCSPISGHRSVSWYQQTPGQGLQFLFEYFSETQRNKGNFPGRFSGRQFSNSRSEMNVSTLELGDSALYLCASSLVGGPYNEQFFGPGTRLTVL.

This clonotype was seen only a few times. The chain recombines TRBV7-6 with TRBJ2-1, with D unresolved. Per the germline V gene, CDR1 is SGHVS and CDR2 is FNYEAQ. Deletions cut 1 base from V and 4 bases from J, with 11 bases between. This CDR3 has 15 amino acids. CDR3 in amino acids: CASSLVPDPYNEQFF. The CDR3 DNA follows: TGTGCCAGCAGCTTAGTACCTGACCCTTACAATGAGCAGTTCTTC. The entire variable domain, with the rest obtained from reference TRBV7-6 and TRBJ2-1, is as follows: GAGVSQSPRYKVTKRGQDVALRCDPISGHVSLYWYRQALGQGPEFLTYFNYEAQQDKSGLPNDRFSAERPEGSISTLTIQRTEQRDSAMYRCASSLVPDPYNEQFFGPGTRLTVL.

This clonotype came up many times. The gene calls are TRBV10-3 and TRBJ2-3; D remains unclear. This CDR3 contains 12 residues. Per the germline V gene, CDR1 is ENHRY and CDR2 is SYGVKD. Trimming removed 2 bases from V and 5 bases from J, with 5 bases in between. CDR3 sequence: CAISENGDTQYF. The DNA of the CDR3 is TGTGCCATCAGTGAGAATGGAGATACGCAGTATTTT.

This clonotype has a count of ten or more. A junction end diverges from the germline sequence, so it may reflect a read error. The rearrangement joins TRBV27 to TRBJ2-3, with TRBD1 matching 11 bases. Germline V lookup: CDR1 MNHEY, CDR2 SMNVEV (reference sequence). CDR3 size: 17 residues. CDR3 amino acids: CVSPHSLRDRGSDTQYF. The DNA for the CDR3 is TGTGTCAGCCCTCACTCCCTCCGGGACAGGGGGTCAGATACGCAGTATTTT.

This clonotype was detected ten times or more. This chain connects TRBV5-4 to TRBJ1-6, with TRBD1 matching over 7 bases. Germline CDR1 reads SGHNT; CDR2 reads YYREEE (reference sequence). The CDR3 has 15 amino acids. Trimming cost V 0 bases and J 7 bases; bases outside gene matches: 4. Written as DNA, the CDR3 is TGTGCCAGCAGCTTGGACAGGGGCCAGAATTCACCCCTCCACTTT. Protein product: CASSLDRGQNSPLHF.

This clonotype came up many times. This chain links TRBV15 with TRBJ2-7; D is tentatively TRBD1 or TRBD2 (5 bases each). Trimming removed 5 bases at V and 2 bases at J, with 13 bases between. Germline V gene lookup returns CDR1 LNHNV and CDR2 YYDKDF (reference sequence). CDR3 length: 14 residues. CDR3 loop: CATSFRDGPYEQYF. The CDR3 DNA follows: TGTGCCACCAGCTTTCGGGACGGGCCCTACGAGCAGTACTTC.